This T cell receptor beta chain came from a study of CD8 T cells in ankylosing spondylitis. Trimming took 5 bases from V and 9 from J, leaving 14 bases between them. The CDR3 is 13 amino acids. This clonotype came up many times. TCRdb independently ran MiXCR on the 5' RACE reads; one entry per CDR3 protein. The sample records about 36,000 distinct CDR3 sequences, 8% to 13% being singletons. The clonotype comes from a male donor with ankylosing spondylitis. The rearrangement uses TRBV12-3 or TRBV12-4 and TRBJ2-1; D not certain. The sequenced sample consisted of synovial fluid, either unsorted or a sorted T cell fraction (not recorded which). The CDR3 loop reads CASSPGPAGEQFF. CDR3 sequence (DNA): TGTGCCAGCAGTCCCGGACCTGCCGGTGAGCAGTTCTTC.